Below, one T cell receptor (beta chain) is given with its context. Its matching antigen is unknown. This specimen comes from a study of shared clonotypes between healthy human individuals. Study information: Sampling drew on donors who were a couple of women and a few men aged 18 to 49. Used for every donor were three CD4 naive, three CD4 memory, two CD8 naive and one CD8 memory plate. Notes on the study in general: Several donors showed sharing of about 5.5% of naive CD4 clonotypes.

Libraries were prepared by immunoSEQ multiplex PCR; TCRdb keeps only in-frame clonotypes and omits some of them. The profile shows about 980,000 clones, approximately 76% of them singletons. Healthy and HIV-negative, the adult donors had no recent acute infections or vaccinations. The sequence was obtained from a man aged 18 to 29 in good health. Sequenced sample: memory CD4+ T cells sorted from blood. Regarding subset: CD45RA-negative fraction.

The CDR3 protein is CASRKDSRGSYNEQFF. DNA for the CDR3: TGTGCCAGTAGAAAAGATAGCAGAGGCTCCTACAATGAGCAGTTCTTC. The V and J genes are TRBV19 and TRBJ2-1; D gene unclear. The V gene's germline CDR1 is LNHDA and CDR2 SQIVND (reference sequence). The CDR3 extends over 16 amino acids. V dropped 6 bases and J dropped 0 bases, with 15 bases sitting between them. Complete variable domain (other parts from reference TRBV19 and TRBJ2-1): DGGITQSPKYLFRKEGQNVTLSCEQNLNHDAMYWYRQDPGQGLRLIYYSQIVNDFQKGDIAEGYSVSREKKESFPLTVTSAQKNPTAFYLCASRKDSRGSYNEQFFGPGTRLTVL.